This T cell receptor beta chain comes out of a study of cytomegalovirus exposure and HLA in healthy donors. Study-wide background: Among the 398 donors who were genotyped, approximately 76% fell in the genetic ancestry cluster that is associated with self-reported Caucasian donors.

Whole-study results and caveats: In a later analysis, HLA-associated TCR beta chains were more clonally expanded than equally common others. The authors considered a cluster of highly shared sequence variants likely to be a sequencing artifact.

Remarks on this clone: No antigen is known for it.

CDR1 is SGHTA and CDR2 is FQGTGA in the germline V gene. This CDR3 region has 17 residues. Despite likely unrecorded immune exposures, the donors were nominally healthy at the time of sampling. Use of 60 Vbeta and 13 Jbeta primers characterized the PCR. Generated by immunoSEQ multiplex PCR, the TCRdb table keeps only in-frame clones and is missing some. Counted here are 200,000 to 250,000 clones, around 73% occurring once; the ten biggest clones make up over 3.5%. The TCR was taken from a male donor in good health and CMV-seronegative. The chain carries TRBV7-3 and TRBJ2-5; 12 nucleotides align to TRBD2. The J call is doubtful: the DNA matches TRBJ2-7 better. Sequencing was done on a sample of PBMCs. The CDR3 sequence is CASSPTSGGNKYYEQYF. Here the CDR3 DNA reads TGTGCCAGCAGCCCCACTAGCGGGGGGAATAAATACTACGAGCAGTACTTC.